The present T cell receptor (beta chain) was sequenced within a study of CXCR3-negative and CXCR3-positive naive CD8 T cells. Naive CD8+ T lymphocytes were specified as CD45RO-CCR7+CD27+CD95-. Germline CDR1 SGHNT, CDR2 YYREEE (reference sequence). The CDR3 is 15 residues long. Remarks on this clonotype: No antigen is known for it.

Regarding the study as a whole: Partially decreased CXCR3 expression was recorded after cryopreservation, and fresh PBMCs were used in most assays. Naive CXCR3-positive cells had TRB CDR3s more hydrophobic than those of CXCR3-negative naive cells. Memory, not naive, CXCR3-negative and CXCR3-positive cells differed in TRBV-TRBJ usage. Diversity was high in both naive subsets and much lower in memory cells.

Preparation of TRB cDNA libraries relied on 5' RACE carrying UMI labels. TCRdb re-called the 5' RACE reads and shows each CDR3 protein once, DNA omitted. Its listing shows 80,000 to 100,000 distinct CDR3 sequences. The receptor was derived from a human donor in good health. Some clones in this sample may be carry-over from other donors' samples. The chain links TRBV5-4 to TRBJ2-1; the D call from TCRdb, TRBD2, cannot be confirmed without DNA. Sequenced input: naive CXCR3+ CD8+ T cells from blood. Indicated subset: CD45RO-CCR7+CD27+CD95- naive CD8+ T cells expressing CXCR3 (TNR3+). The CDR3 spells CASLAGGPAYNEQFF.